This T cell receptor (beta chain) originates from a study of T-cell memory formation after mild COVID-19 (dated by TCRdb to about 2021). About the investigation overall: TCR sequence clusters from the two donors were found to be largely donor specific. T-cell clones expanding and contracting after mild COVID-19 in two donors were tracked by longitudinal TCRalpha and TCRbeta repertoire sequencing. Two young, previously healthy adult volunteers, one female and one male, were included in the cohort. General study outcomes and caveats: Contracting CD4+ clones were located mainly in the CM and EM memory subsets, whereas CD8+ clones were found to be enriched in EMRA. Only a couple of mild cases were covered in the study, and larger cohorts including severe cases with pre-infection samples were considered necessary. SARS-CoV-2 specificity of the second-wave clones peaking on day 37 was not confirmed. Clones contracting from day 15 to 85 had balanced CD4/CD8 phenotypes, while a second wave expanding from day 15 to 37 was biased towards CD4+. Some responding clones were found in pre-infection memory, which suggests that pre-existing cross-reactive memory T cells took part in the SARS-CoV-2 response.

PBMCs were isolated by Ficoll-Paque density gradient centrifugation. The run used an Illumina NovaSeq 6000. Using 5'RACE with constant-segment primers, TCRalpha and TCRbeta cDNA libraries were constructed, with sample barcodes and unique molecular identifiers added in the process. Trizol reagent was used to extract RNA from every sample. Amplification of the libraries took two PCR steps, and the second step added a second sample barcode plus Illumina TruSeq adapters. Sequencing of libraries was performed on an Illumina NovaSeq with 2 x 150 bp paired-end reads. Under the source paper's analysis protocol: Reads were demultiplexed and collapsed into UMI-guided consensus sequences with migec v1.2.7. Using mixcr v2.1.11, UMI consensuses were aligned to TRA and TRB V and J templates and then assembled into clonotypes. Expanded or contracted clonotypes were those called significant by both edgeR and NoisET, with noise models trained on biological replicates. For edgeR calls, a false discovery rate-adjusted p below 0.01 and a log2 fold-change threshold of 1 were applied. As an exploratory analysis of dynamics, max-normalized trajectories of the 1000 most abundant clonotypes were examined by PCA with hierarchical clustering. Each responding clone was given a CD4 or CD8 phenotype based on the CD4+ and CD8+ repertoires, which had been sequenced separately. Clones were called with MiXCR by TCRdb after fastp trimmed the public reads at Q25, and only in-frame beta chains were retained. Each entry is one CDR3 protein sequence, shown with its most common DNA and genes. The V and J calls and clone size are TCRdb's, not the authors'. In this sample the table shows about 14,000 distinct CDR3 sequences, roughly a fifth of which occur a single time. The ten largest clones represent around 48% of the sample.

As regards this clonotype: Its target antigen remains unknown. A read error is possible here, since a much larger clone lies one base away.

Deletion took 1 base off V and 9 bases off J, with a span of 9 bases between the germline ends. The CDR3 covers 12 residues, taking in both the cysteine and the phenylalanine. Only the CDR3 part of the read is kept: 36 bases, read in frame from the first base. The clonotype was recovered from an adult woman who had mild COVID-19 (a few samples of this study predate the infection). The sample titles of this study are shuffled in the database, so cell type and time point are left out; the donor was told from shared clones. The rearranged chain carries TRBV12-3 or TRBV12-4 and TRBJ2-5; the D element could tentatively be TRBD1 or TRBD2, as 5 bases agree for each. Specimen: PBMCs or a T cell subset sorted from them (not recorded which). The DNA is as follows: TGTGCCAGCAGTTTAGGGGACCAGGCCCAGTACTTC. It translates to CASSLGDQAQYF.